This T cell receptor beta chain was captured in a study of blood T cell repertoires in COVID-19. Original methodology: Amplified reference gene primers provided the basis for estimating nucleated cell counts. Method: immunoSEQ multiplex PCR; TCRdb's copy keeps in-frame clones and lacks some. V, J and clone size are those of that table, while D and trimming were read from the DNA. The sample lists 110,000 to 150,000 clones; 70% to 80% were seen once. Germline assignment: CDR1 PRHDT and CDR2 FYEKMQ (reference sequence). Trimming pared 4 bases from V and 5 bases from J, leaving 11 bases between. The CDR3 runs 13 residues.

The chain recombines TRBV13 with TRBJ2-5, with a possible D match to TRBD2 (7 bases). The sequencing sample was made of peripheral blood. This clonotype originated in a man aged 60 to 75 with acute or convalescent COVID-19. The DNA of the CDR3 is TGTGCCAGCAGCTGGGGGGGGCTGGAGACCCAGTACTTC. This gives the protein CASSWGGLETQYF.